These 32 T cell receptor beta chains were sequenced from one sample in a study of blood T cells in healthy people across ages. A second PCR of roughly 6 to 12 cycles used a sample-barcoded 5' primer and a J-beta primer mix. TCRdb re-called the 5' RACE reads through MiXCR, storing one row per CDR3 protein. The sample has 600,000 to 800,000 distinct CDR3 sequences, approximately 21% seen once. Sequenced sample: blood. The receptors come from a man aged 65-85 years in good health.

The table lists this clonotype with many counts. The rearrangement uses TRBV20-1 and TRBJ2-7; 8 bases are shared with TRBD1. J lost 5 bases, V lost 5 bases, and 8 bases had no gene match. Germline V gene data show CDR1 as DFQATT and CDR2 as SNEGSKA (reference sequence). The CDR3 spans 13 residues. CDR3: CSAQGTGAHEQYF. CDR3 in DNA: TGCAGTGCTCAAGGGACAGGCGCCCACGAGCAGTACTTC.

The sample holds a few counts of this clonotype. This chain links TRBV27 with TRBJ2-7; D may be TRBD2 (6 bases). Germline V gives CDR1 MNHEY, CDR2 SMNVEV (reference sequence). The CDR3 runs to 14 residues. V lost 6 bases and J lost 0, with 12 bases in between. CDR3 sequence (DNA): TGTGCCAGCAGGGCACGCGGGGCCTCCTACGAGCAGTACTTC. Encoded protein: CASRARGASYEQYF.

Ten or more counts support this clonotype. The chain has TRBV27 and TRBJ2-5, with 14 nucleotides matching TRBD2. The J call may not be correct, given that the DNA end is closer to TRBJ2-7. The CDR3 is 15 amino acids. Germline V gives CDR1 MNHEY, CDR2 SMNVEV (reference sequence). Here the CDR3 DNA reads TGTGCCAGCACTGGAGGGACTAGCGGGAGTCACGAGCAGTACTTC. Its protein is CASTGGTSGSHEQYF.

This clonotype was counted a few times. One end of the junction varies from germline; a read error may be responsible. The CDR3 loop reads CAGSVGDRGQSYEQYF. Written as DNA, the CDR3 is TGTGCCGGCAGCGTAGGGGACAGGGGGCAATCCTACGAGCAGTACTTC. The chain employs TRBV9 and TRBJ2-5, with 12 bases lining up with TRBD1. The J call may be faulty, since TRBJ2-7 better matches the DNA end. Germline V CDR1 and CDR2: SGDLS, YYNGEE. CDR3 length equals 16 residues.

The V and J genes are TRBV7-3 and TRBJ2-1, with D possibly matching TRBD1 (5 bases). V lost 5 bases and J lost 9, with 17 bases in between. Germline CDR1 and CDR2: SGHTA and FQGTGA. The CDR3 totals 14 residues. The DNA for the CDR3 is TGTGCCAGCAGCGCATCAGGGTTAGGAGCTGAGCAGTTCTTC. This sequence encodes CASSASGLGAEQFF.

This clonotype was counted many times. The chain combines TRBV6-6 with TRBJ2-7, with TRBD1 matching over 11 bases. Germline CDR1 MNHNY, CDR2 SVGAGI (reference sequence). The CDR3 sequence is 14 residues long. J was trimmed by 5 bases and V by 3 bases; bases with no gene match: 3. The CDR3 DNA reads TGTGCCAGCAGTTATGGACAGGGGGCCCACGAGCAGTACTTC. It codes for CASSYGQGAHEQYF.

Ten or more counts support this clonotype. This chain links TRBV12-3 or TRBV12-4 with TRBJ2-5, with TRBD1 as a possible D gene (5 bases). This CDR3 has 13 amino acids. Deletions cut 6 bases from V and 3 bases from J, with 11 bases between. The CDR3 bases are TGTGCCAGCAGATCAACAGGAGAAGAGACCCAGTACTTC. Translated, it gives CASRSTGEETQYF.

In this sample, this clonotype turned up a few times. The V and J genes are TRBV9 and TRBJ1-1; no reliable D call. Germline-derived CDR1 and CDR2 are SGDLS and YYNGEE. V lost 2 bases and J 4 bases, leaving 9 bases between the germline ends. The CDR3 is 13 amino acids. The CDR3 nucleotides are TGTGCCAGCAGCGTTCAGGAATTCACTGAAGCTTTCTTT. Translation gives CASSVQEFTEAFF.

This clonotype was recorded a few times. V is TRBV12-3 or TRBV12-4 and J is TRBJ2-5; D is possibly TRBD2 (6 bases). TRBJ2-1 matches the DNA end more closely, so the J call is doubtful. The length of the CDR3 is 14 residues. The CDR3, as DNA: TGTGCCAGCGGTGACTTTAGCGGTCACAATGAGCAGTTCTTC. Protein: CASGDFSGHNEQFF.

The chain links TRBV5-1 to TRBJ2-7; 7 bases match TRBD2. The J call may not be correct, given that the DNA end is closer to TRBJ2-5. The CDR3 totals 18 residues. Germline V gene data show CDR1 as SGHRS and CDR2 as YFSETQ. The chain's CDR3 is CASSLASHQGEGQETQYF. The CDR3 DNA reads TGCGCCAGCAGCTTGGCCTCCCATCAAGGGGAGGGCCAAGAGACCCAGTACTTC.

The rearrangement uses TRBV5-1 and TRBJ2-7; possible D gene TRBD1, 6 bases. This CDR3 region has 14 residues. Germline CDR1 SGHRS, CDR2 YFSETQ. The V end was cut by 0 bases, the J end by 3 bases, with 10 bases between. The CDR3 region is CASSLGRGGYEQYF. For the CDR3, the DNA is TGCGCCAGCAGCTTGGGTCGAGGGGGCTACGAGCAGTACTTC.

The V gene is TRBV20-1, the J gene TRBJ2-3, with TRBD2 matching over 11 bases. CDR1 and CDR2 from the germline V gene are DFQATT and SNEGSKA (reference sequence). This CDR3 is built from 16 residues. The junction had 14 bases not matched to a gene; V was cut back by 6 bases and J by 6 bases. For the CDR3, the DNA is TGCAGTGCCCGACTCTTAGCGGGAGGGCCAGGGGATACGCAGTATTTT. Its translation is CSARLLAGGPGDTQYF.

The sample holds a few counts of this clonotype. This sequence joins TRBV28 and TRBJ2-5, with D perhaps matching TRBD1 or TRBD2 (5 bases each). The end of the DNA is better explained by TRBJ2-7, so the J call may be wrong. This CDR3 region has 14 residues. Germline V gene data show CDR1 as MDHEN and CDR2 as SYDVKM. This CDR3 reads CASSFSQGPYEQYF. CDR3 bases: TGTGCCAGCAGTTTTAGTCAGGGACCCTACGAGCAGTACTTC.

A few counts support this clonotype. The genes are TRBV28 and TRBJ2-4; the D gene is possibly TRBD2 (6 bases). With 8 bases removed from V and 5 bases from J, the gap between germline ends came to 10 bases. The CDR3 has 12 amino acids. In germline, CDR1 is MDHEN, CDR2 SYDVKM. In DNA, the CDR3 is TGTGCCAGCCGGGACTTTCAAAACATTCAGTACTTC. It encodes CASRDFQNIQYF.

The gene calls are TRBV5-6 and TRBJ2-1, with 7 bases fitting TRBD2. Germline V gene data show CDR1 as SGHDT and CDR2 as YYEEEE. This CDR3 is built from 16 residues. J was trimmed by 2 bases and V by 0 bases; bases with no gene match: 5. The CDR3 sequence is CASSLAGGSPYNEQFF. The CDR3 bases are TGTGCCAGCAGCTTGGCCGGGGGGAGCCCCTACAATGAGCAGTTCTTC.

The CDR3 loop is CASSFSGAEQFF. As DNA, the CDR3 is TGTGCCAGCAGTTTTTCCGGAGCTGAGCAGTTCTTC. This chain uses TRBV12-3 or TRBV12-4 with TRBJ2-1; no definite D call. V was clipped by 3 bases and J by 9 bases, with 9 bases between them. The CDR3 has 12 amino acids.

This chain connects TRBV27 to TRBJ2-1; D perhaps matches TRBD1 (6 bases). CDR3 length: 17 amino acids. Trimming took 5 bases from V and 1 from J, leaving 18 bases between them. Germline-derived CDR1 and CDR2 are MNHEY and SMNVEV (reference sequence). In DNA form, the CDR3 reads TGTGCCAGCAGTCCTATCAACAGGGAGCAGTCCTACAATGAGCAGTTCTTC. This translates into CASSPINREQSYNEQFF.

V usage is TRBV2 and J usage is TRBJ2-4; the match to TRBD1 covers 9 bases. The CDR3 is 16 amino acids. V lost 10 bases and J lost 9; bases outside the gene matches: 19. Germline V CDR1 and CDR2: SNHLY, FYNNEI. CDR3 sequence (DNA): TGTGCCATCTCCCCACCAGGGACAGGGATGTTTGGCATTCAGTACTTC. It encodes CAISPPGTGMFGIQYF. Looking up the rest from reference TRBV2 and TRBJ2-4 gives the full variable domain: EPEVTQTPSHQVTQMGQEVILRCVPISNHLYFYWYRQILGQKVEFLVSFYNNEISEKSEIFDDQFSVERPDGSNFTLKIRSTKLEDSAMYFCAISPPGTGMFGIQYFGAGTRLSVL.

The CDR3 DNA follows: TGTGCCAGCAGTTACGGGACAGGGATCAATGAGCAGTTCTTC. Translating gives CASSYGTGINEQFF. J is TRBJ2-1 and V is TRBV6-2 or TRBV6-3; 9 bases are a match to TRBD1. V lost 2 bases and J lost 6; bases outside the gene matches: 2. The CDR3 covers 14 residues. Germline CDR1 and CDR2: MNHEY and SVGEGT.

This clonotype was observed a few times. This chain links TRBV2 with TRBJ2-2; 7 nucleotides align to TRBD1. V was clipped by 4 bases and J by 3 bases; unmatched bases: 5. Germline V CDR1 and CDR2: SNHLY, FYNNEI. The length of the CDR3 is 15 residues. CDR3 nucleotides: TGTGCCAGCAGTGCTGACAGGGCAGACACCGGGGAGCTGTTTTTT. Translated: CASSADRADTGELFF.

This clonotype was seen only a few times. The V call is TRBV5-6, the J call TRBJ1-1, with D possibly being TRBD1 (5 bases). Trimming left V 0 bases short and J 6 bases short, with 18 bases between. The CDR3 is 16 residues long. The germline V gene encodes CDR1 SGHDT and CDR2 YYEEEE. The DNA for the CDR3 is TGTGCCAGCAGCTTGGAAAAGGGGAGGCCCAGCGCTGAAGCTTTCTTT. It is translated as CASSLEKGRPSAEAFF.

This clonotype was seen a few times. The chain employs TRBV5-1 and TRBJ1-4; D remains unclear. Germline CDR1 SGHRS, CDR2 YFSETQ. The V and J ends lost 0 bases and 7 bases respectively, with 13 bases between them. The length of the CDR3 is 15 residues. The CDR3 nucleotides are TGCGCCAGCAGCTTGGCCGGAGCCCGGAGTGAAAAACTGTTTTTT. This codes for CASSLAGARSEKLFF. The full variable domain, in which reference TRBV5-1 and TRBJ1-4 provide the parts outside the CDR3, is KAGVTQTPRYLIKTRGQQVTLSCSPISGHRSVSWYQQTPGQGLQFLFEYFSETQRNKGNFPGRFSGRQFSNSRSEMNVSTLELGDSALYLCASSLAGARSEKLFFGSGTQLSVL.

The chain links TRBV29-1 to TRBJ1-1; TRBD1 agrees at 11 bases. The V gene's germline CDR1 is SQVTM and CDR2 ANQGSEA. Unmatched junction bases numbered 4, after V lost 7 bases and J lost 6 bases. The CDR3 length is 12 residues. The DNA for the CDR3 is TGCAGCGCCGGGACAGGGGGGGCTGAAGCTTTCTTT. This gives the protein CSAGTGGAEAFF. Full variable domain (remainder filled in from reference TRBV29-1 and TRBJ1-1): SAVISQKPSRDICQRGTSLTIQCQVDSQVTMMFWYRQQPGQSLTLIATANQGSEATYESGFVIDKFPISRPNLTFSTLTVSNMSPEDSSIYLCSAGTGGAEAFFGQGTRLTVV.

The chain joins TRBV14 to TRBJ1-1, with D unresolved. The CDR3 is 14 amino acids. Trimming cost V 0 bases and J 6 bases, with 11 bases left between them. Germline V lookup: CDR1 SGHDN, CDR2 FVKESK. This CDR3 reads CASSQDFQVAEAFF. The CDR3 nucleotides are TGTGCCAGCAGCCAAGATTTCCAGGTCGCTGAAGCTTTCTTT. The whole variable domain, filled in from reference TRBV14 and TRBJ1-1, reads EAGVTQFPSHSVIEKGQTVTLRCDPISGHDNLYWYRRVMGKEIKFLLHFVKESKQDESGMPNNRFLAERTGGTYSTLKVQPAELEDSGVYFCASSQDFQVAEAFFGQGTRLTVV.

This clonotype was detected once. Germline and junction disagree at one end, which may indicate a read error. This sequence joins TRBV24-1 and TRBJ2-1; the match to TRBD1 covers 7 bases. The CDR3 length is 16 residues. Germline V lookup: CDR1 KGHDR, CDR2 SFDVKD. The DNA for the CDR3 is TGTGCCGCCAGTGACCAAAACAGGGGCTCCTACAATGAGCAGTTCTTC. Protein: CAASDQNRGSYNEQFF.

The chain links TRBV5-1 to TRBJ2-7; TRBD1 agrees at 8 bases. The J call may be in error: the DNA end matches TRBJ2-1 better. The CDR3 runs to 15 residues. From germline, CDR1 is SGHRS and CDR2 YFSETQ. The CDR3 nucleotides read TGCGCCAGCAGCTTACGGACAGGGACAGGCAATGAGCAGTTCTTC. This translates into CASSLRTGTGNEQFF.

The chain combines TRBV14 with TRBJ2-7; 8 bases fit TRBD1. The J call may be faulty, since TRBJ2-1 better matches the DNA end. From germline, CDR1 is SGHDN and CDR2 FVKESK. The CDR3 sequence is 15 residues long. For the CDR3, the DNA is TGTGCCAGCAGCCGGACAGGGTGGACATACAATGAGCAGTTCTTC. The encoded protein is CASSRTGWTYNEQFF.

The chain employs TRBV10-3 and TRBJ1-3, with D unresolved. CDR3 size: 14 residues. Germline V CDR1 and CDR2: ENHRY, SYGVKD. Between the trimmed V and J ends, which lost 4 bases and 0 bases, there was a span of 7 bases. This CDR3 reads CAISVEFSGNTIYF. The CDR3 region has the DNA TGTGCCATCAGTGTGGAGTTCTCTGGAAACACCATATATTTT.

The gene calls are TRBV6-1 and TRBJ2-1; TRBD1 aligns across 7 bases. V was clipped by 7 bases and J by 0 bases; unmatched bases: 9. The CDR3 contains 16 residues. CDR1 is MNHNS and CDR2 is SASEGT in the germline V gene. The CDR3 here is CASTEDRASSYNEQFF. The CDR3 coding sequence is TGTGCCAGCACAGAAGACAGGGCGAGCTCCTACAATGAGCAGTTCTTC.

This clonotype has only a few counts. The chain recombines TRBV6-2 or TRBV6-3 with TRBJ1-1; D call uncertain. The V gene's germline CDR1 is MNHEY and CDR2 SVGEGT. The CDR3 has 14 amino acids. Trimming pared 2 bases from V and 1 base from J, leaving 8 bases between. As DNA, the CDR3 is TGTGCCAGCAGTTACCCGACGGAGAACACTGAAGCTTTCTTT. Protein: CASSYPTENTEAFF.

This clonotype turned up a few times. Written as DNA, the CDR3 is TGTGCCAGCAGCTTAGTTCCCTATGGCTACACCTTC. Encoded protein: CASSLVPYGYTF. The V call is TRBV7-2, the J call TRBJ1-2, with D hard to call. Germline V lookup: CDR1 SGHTA, CDR2 FQGNSA. The CDR3 is 12 residues long. V shed 1 base and J shed 4 bases, with 4 bases lying between them.

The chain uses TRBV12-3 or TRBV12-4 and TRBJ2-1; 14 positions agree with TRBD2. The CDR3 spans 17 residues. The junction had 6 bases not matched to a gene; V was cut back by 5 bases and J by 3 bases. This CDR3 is CASSVRTSGRIYNEQFF. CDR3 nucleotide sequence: TGTGCCAGCAGTGTCCGGACTAGCGGGAGGATCTACAATGAGCAGTTCTTC.